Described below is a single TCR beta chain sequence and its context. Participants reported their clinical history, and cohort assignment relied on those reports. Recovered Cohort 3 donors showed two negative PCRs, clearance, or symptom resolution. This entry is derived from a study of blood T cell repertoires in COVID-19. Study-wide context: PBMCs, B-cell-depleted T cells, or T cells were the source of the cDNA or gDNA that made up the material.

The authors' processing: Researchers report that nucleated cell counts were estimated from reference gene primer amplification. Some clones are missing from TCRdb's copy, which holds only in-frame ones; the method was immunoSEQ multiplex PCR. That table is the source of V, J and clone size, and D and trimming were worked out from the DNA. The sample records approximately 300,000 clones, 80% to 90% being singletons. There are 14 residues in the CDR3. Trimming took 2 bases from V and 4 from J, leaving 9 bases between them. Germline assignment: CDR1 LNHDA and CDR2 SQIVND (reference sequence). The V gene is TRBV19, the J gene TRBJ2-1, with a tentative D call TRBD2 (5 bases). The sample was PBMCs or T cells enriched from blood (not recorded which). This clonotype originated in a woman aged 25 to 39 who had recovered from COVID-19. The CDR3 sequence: CASSITGIYNEQFF. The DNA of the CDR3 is TGTGCCAGTAGTATAACGGGGATATACAATGAGCAGTTCTTC.